These T cell receptor beta chains were read from a single sample in a study of CD8+ T cells in alopecia areata. Sequencing was performed with immunoSEQ multiplex PCR; in TCRdb, only in-frame clones are kept and a portion is missing. The sample contains about 110,000 clones, approximately 54% of which appear only once. This material consisted of CD8+ T cells sorted from blood, taken at week 24, from a patient treated with tofacitinib. The source of these receptors is a human donor with alopecia areata. CDR3s include the opening cysteine and the closing phenylalanine or tryptophan. The D gene is left open where the match is weak. Clone size is given for some rows only: seen once, a few or many times, or a class if the clone is expanded.

len: 14; d_gene: -; v_gene: TRBV9; j_gene: TRBJ2-7; abundance: once; CDR3aa: CASSVDGTTYEQYF; CDR3nt: TGTGCCAGCAGCGTAGACGGGACAACCTACGAGCAGTACTTC
len: 16; d_gene: TRBD1; v_gene: TRBV30; j_gene: TRBJ1-6; abundance: -; CDR3aa: CAWSGTRGRRNSPLHF; CDR3nt: TGTGCCTGGAGTGGAACCAGGGGGCGCAGAAATTCACCCCTCCACTTT
len: 12; d_gene: -; v_gene: TRBV5-1; j_gene: TRBJ2-7; abundance: few; CDR3aa: CASSPQGSEQYF; CDR3nt: TGCGCCAGCAGCCCCCAGGGGAGCGAGCAGTACTTC
len: 13; d_gene: -; v_gene: TRBV25-1; j_gene: TRBJ1-2; abundance: -; CDR3aa: CASRSTGPYGYTF; CDR3nt: TGTGCCAGCAGATCCACAGGGCCCTATGGCTACACCTTC
len: 17; d_gene: -; v_gene: TRBV10-3; j_gene: TRBJ1-2; abundance: few; CDR3aa: CAISEPGEGPSNYGYTF; CDR3nt: TGTGCCATCAGTGAGCCTGGGGAGGGACCCTCTAACTATGGCTACACCTTC
len: 14; d_gene: -; v_gene: TRBV13; j_gene: TRBJ1-1; abundance: few; CDR3aa: CASSLGGVGTEAFF; CDR3nt: TGTGCCAGCAGCTTAGGAGGGGTAGGCACTGAAGCTTTCTTT
len: 12; d_gene: -; v_gene: TRBV7-9; j_gene: TRBJ2-7; abundance: few; CDR3aa: CASSSPNYEQYF; CDR3nt: TGTGCCAGCAGCTCCCCAAACTACGAGCAGTACTTC
len: 20; d_gene: -; v_gene: TRBV30; j_gene: TRBJ1-5; abundance: -; CDR3aa: CAWSVFWLLDGTDSNQPQHF; CDR3nt: TGTGCCTGGAGCGTATTTTGGCTTTTGGACGGGACGGATAGCAATCAGCCCCAGCATTTT
len: 15; d_gene: TRBD1; v_gene: TRBV5-6; j_gene: TRBJ2-7; abundance: -; CDR3aa: CASSSNDRVPYEQYF; CDR3nt: TGTGCCAGCAGTTCCAACGACAGGGTCCCCTACGAGCAGTACTTC
len: 19; d_gene: TRBD2; v_gene: TRBV19; j_gene: TRBJ2-6; abundance: few; CDR3aa: CASSPTRTSVFSGANVLTF; CDR3nt: TGTGCCAGTAGTCCCACTAGGACTAGCGTTTTCTCTGGGGCCAACGTCCTGACTTTC
len: 13; d_gene: -; v_gene: TRBV6-5; j_gene: TRBJ1-2; abundance: -; CDR3aa: CASRGLQGDGYTF; CDR3nt: TGTGCCAGCAGAGGATTACAGGGAGATGGCTACACCTTC
len: 15; d_gene: -; v_gene: TRBV5-4; j_gene: TRBJ2-2; abundance: few; CDR3aa: CASSHKGRDTGELFF; CDR3nt: TGTGCCAGCAGCCACAAGGGTCGGGACACCGGGGAGCTGTTTTTT
len: 18; d_gene: TRBD2; v_gene: TRBV15; j_gene: TRBJ2-4; abundance: -; CDR3aa: CATSRDREGFLAKNIQYF; CDR3nt: TGTGCCACCAGCAGAGACAGGGAGGGATTTTTAGCCAAAAACATTCAGTACTTC
len: 14; d_gene: TRBD1; v_gene: TRBV5-1; j_gene: TRBJ1-2; abundance: -; CDR3aa: CASSPDTGGYGYTF; CDR3nt: TGCGCCAGCAGCCCCGATACAGGGGGCTATGGCTACACCTTC
len: 18; d_gene: -; v_gene: TRBV13; j_gene: TRBJ1-2; abundance: -; CDR3aa: CASSLGRREPSPNYGYTF; CDR3nt: TGTGCCAGCAGCTTAGGTCGACGGGAACCATCTCCTAACTATGGCTACACCTTC
len: 13; d_gene: -; v_gene: TRBV19; j_gene: TRBJ2-5; abundance: -; CDR3aa: CASSMDREETQYF; CDR3nt: TGTGCCAGTAGTATGGACAGAGAAGAGACCCAGTACTTC
len: 17; d_gene: -; v_gene: TRBV19; j_gene: TRBJ1-1; abundance: -; CDR3aa: CASSMDPYGERDTEAFF; CDR3nt: TGTGCCAGTAGTATGGATCCTTACGGGGAGAGGGACACTGAAGCTTTCTTT
len: 13; d_gene: TRBD1; v_gene: TRBV30; j_gene: TRBJ2-7; abundance: once; CDR3aa: CAWSVTGGYEQYF; CDR3nt: TGTGCCTGGAGTGTAACAGGGGGCTACGAGCAGTACTTC
len: 16; d_gene: -; v_gene: TRBV6-6; j_gene: TRBJ1-1; abundance: -; CDR3aa: CASSYPIELRDTEAFF; CDR3nt: TGTGCCAGCAGTTACCCAATAGAGCTTCGGGACACTGAAGCTTTCTTT
len: 13; d_gene: -; v_gene: TRBV29-1; j_gene: TRBJ2-5; abundance: -; CDR3aa: CSVWQGVAETQYF; CDR3nt: TGCAGCGTTTGGCAGGGTGTTGCCGAGACCCAGTACTTC
len: 16; d_gene: -; v_gene: TRBV4-2; j_gene: TRBJ2-3; abundance: -; CDR3aa: CASSQEGELIRDTQYF; CDR3nt: TGTGCCAGCAGCCAAGAAGGGGAATTGATACGAGATACGCAGTATTTT
len: 15; d_gene: -; v_gene: TRBV6-6; j_gene: TRBJ2-5; abundance: -; CDR3aa: CASSYPEAGEETQYF; CDR3nt: TGTGCCAGCAGTTACCCTGAGGCAGGGGAAGAGACCCAGTACTTC
len: 13; d_gene: TRBD1; v_gene: TRBV6-5; j_gene: TRBJ2-7; abundance: -; CDR3aa: CASKFTGGYEQYF; CDR3nt: TGTGCCAGCAAATTTACAGGGGGGTACGAGCAGTACTTC
len: 12; d_gene: -; v_gene: TRBV30; j_gene: TRBJ1-1; abundance: once; CDR3aa: CAWLGQNTEAFF; CDR3nt: TGTGCCTGGCTTGGACAGAACACTGAAGCTTTCTTT
len: 14; d_gene: -; v_gene: TRBV27; j_gene: TRBJ1-5; abundance: -; CDR3aa: CASTLKPGYQPQHF; CDR3nt: TGTGCCAGCACCCTAAAGCCGGGGTATCAGCCCCAGCATTTT
len: 17; d_gene: -; v_gene: TRBV5-4; j_gene: TRBJ2-2; abundance: -; CDR3aa: CASSLEWQGVITGELFF; CDR3nt: TGTGCCAGCAGCTTGGAATGGCAGGGAGTTATCACCGGGGAGCTGTTTTTT
len: 16; d_gene: TRBD1; v_gene: TRBV9; j_gene: TRBJ1-2; abundance: -; CDR3aa: CASSARDRGVNYGYTF; CDR3nt: TGTGCCAGCAGCGCTCGGGACAGGGGAGTAAACTATGGCTACACCTTC
len: 15; d_gene: -; v_gene: TRBV7-7; j_gene: TRBJ2-2; abundance: once; CDR3aa: CASSLDLGNAGELFF; CDR3nt: TGTGCTAGCAGCTTGGATTTGGGAAACGCCGGGGAGCTGTTTTTT
len: 14; d_gene: -; v_gene: TRBV7-9; j_gene: TRBJ2-5; abundance: once; CDR3aa: CASSLVRVQETQYF; CDR3nt: TGTGCCAGCAGCTTAGTTCGGGTCCAAGAGACCCAGTACTTC
len: 13; d_gene: -; v_gene: TRBV5-6; j_gene: TRBJ1-5; abundance: -; CDR3aa: CASSPGGNQPQHF; CDR3nt: TGTGCCAGCAGCCCTGGGGGGAATCAGCCCCAGCATTTT
len: 15; d_gene: TRBD1; v_gene: TRBV4-1; j_gene: TRBJ1-2; abundance: few; CDR3aa: CASSQTGTGGRGYTF; CDR3nt: TGCGCCAGCAGCCAGACCGGGACAGGGGGTAGAGGCTACACCTTC
len: 14; d_gene: -; v_gene: TRBV27; j_gene: TRBJ2-3; abundance: few; CDR3aa: CASRGTAGADTQYF; CDR3nt: TGTGCCAGCAGAGGAACCGCGGGCGCAGATACGCAGTATTTT
len: 14; d_gene: TRBD1; v_gene: TRBV9; j_gene: TRBJ1-2; abundance: -; CDR3aa: CASSDQQGATGYTF; CDR3nt: TGTGCCAGCAGCGATCAACAGGGGGCGACTGGCTACACCTTC
len: 17; d_gene: -; v_gene: TRBV19; j_gene: TRBJ1-1; abundance: -; CDR3aa: CASISHLEGVEDTEAFF; CDR3nt: TGTGCCAGTATATCGCATTTGGAAGGAGTTGAGGACACTGAAGCTTTCTTT
len: 16; d_gene: TRBD1; v_gene: TRBV5-6; j_gene: TRBJ2-7; abundance: -; CDR3aa: CASSLVGQGPGDEQYF; CDR3nt: TGTGCCAGCAGCTTGGTTGGACAGGGGCCCGGTGACGAGCAGTACTTC
len: 14; d_gene: -; v_gene: TRBV4-2; j_gene: TRBJ1-2; abundance: once; CDR3aa: CASSQGGGFYGYTF; CDR3nt: TGTGCCAGCAGCCAAGGGGGGGGATTCTATGGCTACACCTTC
len: 11; d_gene: -; v_gene: TRBV27; j_gene: TRBJ2-7; abundance: -; CDR3aa: CASGGNYEQYF; CDR3nt: TGTGCCAGCGGGGGGAACTACGAGCAGTACTTC
len: 13; d_gene: TRBD1; v_gene: TRBV2; j_gene: TRBJ2-5; abundance: -; CDR3aa: CASRDRGQETQYF; CDR3nt: TGTGCCAGCAGGGACAGGGGGCAAGAGACCCAGTACTTC
len: 13; d_gene: TRBD1; v_gene: TRBV7-2; j_gene: TRBJ1-2; abundance: -; CDR3aa: CASSPDRDYGYTF; CDR3nt: TGTGCCAGCAGCCCGGACAGGGACTATGGCTACACCTTC
len: 17; d_gene: -; v_gene: TRBV4-3; j_gene: TRBJ1-4; abundance: -; CDR3aa: CASSPGLFEGTNEKLFF; CDR3nt: TGCGCCAGCAGCCCTGGGTTGTTTGAGGGAACTAATGAAAAACTGTTTTTT
len: 14; d_gene: -; v_gene: TRBV27; j_gene: TRBJ1-5; abundance: few; CDR3aa: CASSPGGSNQPQHF; CDR3nt: TGTGCCAGCAGCCCCGGGGGTAGCAATCAGCCCCAGCATTTT
len: 13; d_gene: -; v_gene: TRBV27; j_gene: TRBJ1-2; abundance: few; CDR3aa: CASSLVREGGYTF; CDR3nt: TGTGCCAGCAGTTTAGTCAGGGAAGGCGGCTACACCTTC
len: 14; d_gene: TRBD2; v_gene: TRBV10-3; j_gene: TRBJ2-7; abundance: few; CDR3aa: CAISDGSGGYEQYF; CDR3nt: TGTGCCATCAGTGATGGTAGCGGGGGCTACGAGCAGTACTTC
len: 17; d_gene: TRBD1; v_gene: TRBV7-9; j_gene: TRBJ1-6; abundance: -; CDR3aa: CASSLGPTGDINSPLHF; CDR3nt: TGTGCCAGCAGCTTAGGGCCGACAGGGGACATTAATTCACCCCTCCACTTT
len: 15; d_gene: TRBD2; v_gene: TRBV6-5; j_gene: TRBJ2-7; abundance: few; CDR3aa: CASSSTSGGPYEQYF; CDR3nt: TGTGCCAGCAGCTCGACTAGCGGGGGCCCCTACGAGCAGTACTTC
len: 16; d_gene: TRBD2; v_gene: TRBV30; j_gene: TRBJ2-5; abundance: -; CDR3aa: CAWSPGTSGGSETQYF; CDR3nt: TGTGCCTGGAGTCCCGGGACTAGCGGGGGGAGTGAGACCCAGTACTTC